This T cell receptor (beta chain) emerged from a study of blood T cell repertoires in COVID-19. Overall study: Two negative PCRs, clearance, or symptom resolution were required of recovered Cohort 3 donors. The United States, Italy and Spain were the sources of the acute and convalescent COVID-19 samples. The analysed material was cDNA or gDNA that came from T cells, B-cell-depleted T cells, or PBMCs.

Assignments of participants to cohorts depended upon their own reported clinical history. Generated by immunoSEQ multiplex PCR, the TCRdb table keeps only in-frame clones and is missing some. In the table there are roughly 200,000 clones, roughly nine tenths of which are singletons. V was cut by 4 bases and J by 4 bases, with 14 bases left in between. CDR3 size: 14 residues. Germline V lookup: CDR1 SGDLS, CDR2 YYNGEE. The receptor's source is a woman in her forties or fifties in a cohort exposed to, infected with or recovered from COVID-19 (not recorded which). V and J are TRBV9 and TRBJ1-2; D unresolved. Sequenced input: PBMCs or T cells enriched from blood (not recorded which). CDR3 nucleotides: TGTGCCAGCAGCCCCCGCCAGGTCCCCTATGGCTACACCTTC. Amino acid sequence: CASSPRQVPYGYTF.